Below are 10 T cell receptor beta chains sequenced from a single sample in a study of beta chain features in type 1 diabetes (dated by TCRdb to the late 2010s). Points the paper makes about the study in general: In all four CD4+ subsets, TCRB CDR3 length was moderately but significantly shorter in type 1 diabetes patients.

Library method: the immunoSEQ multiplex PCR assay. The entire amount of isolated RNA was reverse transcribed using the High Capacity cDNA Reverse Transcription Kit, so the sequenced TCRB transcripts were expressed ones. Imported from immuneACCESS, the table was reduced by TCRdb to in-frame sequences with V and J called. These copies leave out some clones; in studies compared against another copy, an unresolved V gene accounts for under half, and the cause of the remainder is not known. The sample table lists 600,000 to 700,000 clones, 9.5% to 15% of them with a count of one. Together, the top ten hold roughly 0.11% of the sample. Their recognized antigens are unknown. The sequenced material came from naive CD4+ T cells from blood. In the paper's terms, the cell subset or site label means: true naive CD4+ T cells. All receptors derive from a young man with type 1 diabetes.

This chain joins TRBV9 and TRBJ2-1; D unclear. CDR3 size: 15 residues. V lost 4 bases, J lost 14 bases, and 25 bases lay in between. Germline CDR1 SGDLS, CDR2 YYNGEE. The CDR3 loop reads CASSRYVTPMQTEFF. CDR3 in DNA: TGTGCCAGCAGCAGATATGTGACCCCCATGCAGACGGAGTTCTTC. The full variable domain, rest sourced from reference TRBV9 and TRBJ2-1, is DSGVTQTPKHLITATGQRVTLRCSPRSGDLSVYWYQQSLDQGLQFLIQYYNGEERAKGNILERFSAQQFPDLHSELNLSSLELGDSALYFCASSRYVTPMQTEFFGPGTRLTVL.

Here the CDR3 DNA reads TGTGCCAGCAGTGAAGGATTCTATGGCTACACCTTC. Its translation: CASSEGFYGYTF. This rearrangement joins TRBV5-6 to TRBJ1-2; D gene uncertain. The length of the CDR3 is 12 residues. V gave up 5 bases and J gave up 4 bases, with 9 bases separating them. CDR1 SGHDT and CDR2 YYEEEE come from the germline V gene.

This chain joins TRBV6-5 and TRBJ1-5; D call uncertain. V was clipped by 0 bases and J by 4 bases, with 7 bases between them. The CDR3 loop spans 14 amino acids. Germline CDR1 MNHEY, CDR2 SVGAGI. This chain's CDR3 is CASSYSTGNQPQHF. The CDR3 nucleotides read TGTGCCAGCAGTTACTCGACCGGTAATCAGCCCCAGCATTTT.

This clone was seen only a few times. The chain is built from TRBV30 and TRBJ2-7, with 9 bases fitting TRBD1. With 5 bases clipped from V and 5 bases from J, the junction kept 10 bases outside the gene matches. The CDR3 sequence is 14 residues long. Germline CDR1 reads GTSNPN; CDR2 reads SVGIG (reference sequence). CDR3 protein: CAWATGTGHDEQYF. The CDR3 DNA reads TGTGCCTGGGCTACCGGGACAGGGCATGACGAGCAGTACTTC.

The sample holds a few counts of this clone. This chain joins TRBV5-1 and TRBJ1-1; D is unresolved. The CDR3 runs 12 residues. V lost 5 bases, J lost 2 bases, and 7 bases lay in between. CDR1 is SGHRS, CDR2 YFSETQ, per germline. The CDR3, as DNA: TGCGCCAGCAGTTTTTCCAACACTGAAGCTTTCTTT. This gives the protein CASSFSNTEAFF.

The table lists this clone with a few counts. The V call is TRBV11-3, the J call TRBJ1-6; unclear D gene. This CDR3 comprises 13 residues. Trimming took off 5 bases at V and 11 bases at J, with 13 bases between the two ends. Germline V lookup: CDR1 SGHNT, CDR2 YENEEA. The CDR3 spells CASSPAQATPLHF. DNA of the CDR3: TGTGCCAGCAGCCCGGCCCAAGCGACACCCCTCCACTTT.

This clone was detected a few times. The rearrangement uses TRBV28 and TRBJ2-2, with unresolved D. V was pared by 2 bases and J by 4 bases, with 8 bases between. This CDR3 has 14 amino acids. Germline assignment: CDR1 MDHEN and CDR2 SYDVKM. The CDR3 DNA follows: TGTGCCAGCAGTTTACTGGGAAGCACCGGGGAGCTGTTTTTT. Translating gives CASSLLGSTGELFF.

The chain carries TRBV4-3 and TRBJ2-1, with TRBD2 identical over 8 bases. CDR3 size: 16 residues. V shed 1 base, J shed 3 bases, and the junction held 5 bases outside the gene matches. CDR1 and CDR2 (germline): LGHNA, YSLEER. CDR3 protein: CASSQGSSGVYNEQFF. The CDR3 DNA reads TGCGCCAGCAGCCAAGGGAGTAGCGGGGTCTACAATGAGCAGTTCTTC.

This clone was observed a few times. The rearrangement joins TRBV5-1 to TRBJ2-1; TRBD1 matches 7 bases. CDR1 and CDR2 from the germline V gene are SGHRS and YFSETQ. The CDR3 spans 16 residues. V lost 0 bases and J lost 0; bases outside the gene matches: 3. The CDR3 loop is CASSLAGTVSYNEQFF. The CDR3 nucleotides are TGCGCCAGCAGCTTGGCCGGGACAGTCTCCTACAATGAGCAGTTCTTC.

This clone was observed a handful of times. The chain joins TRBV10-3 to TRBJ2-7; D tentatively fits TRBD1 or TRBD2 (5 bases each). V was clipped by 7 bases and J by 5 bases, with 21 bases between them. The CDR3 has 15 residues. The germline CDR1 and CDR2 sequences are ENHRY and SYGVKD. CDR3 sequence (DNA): TGTGCCATCAAGGGAGCCGCATTGGGGACGCACGAGCAGTACTTC. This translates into CAIKGAALGTHEQYF.